The subject of this entry is one T cell receptor beta chain. Its antigen remains unidentified. The sample holds no much larger clone one base away, and base qualities are not on file. This sample is part of a study of T cell changes during pregnancy in multiple sclerosis (dated 2019 in TCRdb). Some background on the complete study: Changes in the T cell repertoire over the course of pregnancy were examined in this study in women with multiple sclerosis.

The junction shows trimming of 2 bases on V and 5 bases on J, plus 33 bases between the germline ends. From the germline V gene, CDR1 is SQVTM and CDR2 is ANQGSEA. Counted from cysteine to phenylalanine, this CDR3 has 20 amino acids. CDR3 DNA only is kept here, 60 bases in frame from base 1. Libraries were made using the immunoSEQ multiplex PCR assay. TCRdb mirrors the immuneACCESS table, restricted to in-frame sequences. Some clones are absent from its copies; in checked studies, under half trace to an unresolved V gene, and the reason for the others is unknown. In this sample the table shows around 35,000 clones, roughly nine tenths of which occur a single time. The top ten clones comprise around 12% of the sample.

Recombination joined TRBV29-1 with TRBJ2-5; the D gene is possibly TRBD2, with 5 bases matching. The sample in question was CD8+ T cells from peripheral blood mononuclear cells, obtained in the first trimester of pregnancy. The clonotype was recovered from a female donor with multiple sclerosis, enrolled in a pregnancy study. The CDR3 protein sequence reads: CSVETPAGRNDYQYVETQYF. The base sequence is TGCAGCGTTGAAACCCCAGCAGGACGTAACGACTACCAGTACGTTGAGACCCAGTACTTC.